This T cell receptor beta chain originates from a study of T cell changes during pregnancy in multiple sclerosis. Libraries were prepared by immunoSEQ multiplex PCR; TCRdb keeps only in-frame clonotypes and omits some of them. Altogether about 40,000 clones are present, approximately 91% being singletons, with the ten largest covering approximately 0.71%. Germline CDR1 reads MDHEN; CDR2 reads SYDVKM. The CDR3 sequence is 11 residues long. V was trimmed by 6 bases and J by 14 bases, leaving 16 bases between them. The chain carries TRBV28 and TRBJ1-2; possibly TRBD1 for D (5 bases). The sequenced sample was CD4+ T cells from peripheral blood mononuclear cells, obtained before pregnancy. This TCR came from a female donor with multiple sclerosis, enrolled in a pregnancy study. The CDR3 region is CASRAGPPRTF. The CDR3 DNA follows: TGTGCCAGCAGGGCAGGGCCCCCTAGGACCTTC.